Presented here are 5 T cell receptor beta chains from one specimen sequenced in a study of metastatic and nonmetastatic thyroid tumors. TCRdb re-called clones via MiXCR from the PCR reads. The table lists about 82,000 clones, under 15% of them singletons, with 8.5% to 10% in the top ten. Patients had received no treatment of any kind before thyroid surgery. Sequenced material: tumor tissue. Source of these receptors: a female donor with papillary thyroid cancer or a benign thyroid nodule (not recorded which). Some clones in this sample may be carry-over from other donors' samples.

This clone has more than one count but fewer than ten. A much larger clone differs by one base, so this may be a read error. As DNA, the CDR3 is TGTTGGACTTGGAGCGGGACAGCAGTTAATGAAAAACTGTTTTTT. Translation: CWTWSGTAVNEKLFF. V and J are TRBV6-1 and TRBJ1-4; 7 nucleotides agree with TRBD1. The CDR3 extends over 15 amino acids. Germline loops: CDR1 MNHNS, CDR2 SASEGT.

This clone has a count of ten or more. This chain uses TRBV6-1 with TRBJ1-6; a possible D gene is TRBD1 (5 bases). Germline V gene sequence: CDR1 MNHNS, CDR2 SASEGT. The ends were cut back, 6 bases at V and 1 base at J, with 13 bases in the middle. The CDR3 is 16 amino acids. The CDR3 nucleotides read TGTGCCAGCAGACTCTCAGGGAATTCCTATAATTCACCCCTCCACTTT. Protein: CASRLSGNSYNSPLHF.

As to this clone: This may be a read error: a much more frequent sequence differs by one nucleotide. This chain connects TRBV6-5 to TRBJ2-7, with 8 bases matching TRBD2. Germline CDR1 and CDR2: MNHEY and SVGAGI. This CDR3 comprises 15 residues. The DNA of the CDR3 is TGTGCCGGCAGTTACATTAGACTAGCGTTTAACGAGCAGTACTTC. Residues: CAGSYIRLAFNEQYF.

This clone was seen at least ten times. V usage is TRBV11-3 and J usage is TRBJ2-3, with D possibly matching TRBD1 (5 bases). The CDR3 is 14 residues long. CDR1 is SGHNT and CDR2 is YENEEA in the germline V gene. V lost 5 bases, J lost 4 bases, and 13 bases lay in between. This chain's CDR3 is CASSADSTSDTQYF. Written as DNA, the CDR3 is TGTGCCAGCAGCGCCGACAGTACCTCAGATACGCAGTATTTT.

For this clone: A read error may account for a junction end that differs from germline. The V and J genes are TRBV6-1 and TRBJ2-6; 7 bases match TRBD1. This CDR3 is 15 amino acids long. Germline V CDR1 and CDR2: MNHNS, SASEGT. The CDR3: CASSQQGTGDNVLTF. The CDR3 DNA reads TGTGCCAGCAGTCAGCAGGGTACAGGGGACAACGTCCTGACTTTC.